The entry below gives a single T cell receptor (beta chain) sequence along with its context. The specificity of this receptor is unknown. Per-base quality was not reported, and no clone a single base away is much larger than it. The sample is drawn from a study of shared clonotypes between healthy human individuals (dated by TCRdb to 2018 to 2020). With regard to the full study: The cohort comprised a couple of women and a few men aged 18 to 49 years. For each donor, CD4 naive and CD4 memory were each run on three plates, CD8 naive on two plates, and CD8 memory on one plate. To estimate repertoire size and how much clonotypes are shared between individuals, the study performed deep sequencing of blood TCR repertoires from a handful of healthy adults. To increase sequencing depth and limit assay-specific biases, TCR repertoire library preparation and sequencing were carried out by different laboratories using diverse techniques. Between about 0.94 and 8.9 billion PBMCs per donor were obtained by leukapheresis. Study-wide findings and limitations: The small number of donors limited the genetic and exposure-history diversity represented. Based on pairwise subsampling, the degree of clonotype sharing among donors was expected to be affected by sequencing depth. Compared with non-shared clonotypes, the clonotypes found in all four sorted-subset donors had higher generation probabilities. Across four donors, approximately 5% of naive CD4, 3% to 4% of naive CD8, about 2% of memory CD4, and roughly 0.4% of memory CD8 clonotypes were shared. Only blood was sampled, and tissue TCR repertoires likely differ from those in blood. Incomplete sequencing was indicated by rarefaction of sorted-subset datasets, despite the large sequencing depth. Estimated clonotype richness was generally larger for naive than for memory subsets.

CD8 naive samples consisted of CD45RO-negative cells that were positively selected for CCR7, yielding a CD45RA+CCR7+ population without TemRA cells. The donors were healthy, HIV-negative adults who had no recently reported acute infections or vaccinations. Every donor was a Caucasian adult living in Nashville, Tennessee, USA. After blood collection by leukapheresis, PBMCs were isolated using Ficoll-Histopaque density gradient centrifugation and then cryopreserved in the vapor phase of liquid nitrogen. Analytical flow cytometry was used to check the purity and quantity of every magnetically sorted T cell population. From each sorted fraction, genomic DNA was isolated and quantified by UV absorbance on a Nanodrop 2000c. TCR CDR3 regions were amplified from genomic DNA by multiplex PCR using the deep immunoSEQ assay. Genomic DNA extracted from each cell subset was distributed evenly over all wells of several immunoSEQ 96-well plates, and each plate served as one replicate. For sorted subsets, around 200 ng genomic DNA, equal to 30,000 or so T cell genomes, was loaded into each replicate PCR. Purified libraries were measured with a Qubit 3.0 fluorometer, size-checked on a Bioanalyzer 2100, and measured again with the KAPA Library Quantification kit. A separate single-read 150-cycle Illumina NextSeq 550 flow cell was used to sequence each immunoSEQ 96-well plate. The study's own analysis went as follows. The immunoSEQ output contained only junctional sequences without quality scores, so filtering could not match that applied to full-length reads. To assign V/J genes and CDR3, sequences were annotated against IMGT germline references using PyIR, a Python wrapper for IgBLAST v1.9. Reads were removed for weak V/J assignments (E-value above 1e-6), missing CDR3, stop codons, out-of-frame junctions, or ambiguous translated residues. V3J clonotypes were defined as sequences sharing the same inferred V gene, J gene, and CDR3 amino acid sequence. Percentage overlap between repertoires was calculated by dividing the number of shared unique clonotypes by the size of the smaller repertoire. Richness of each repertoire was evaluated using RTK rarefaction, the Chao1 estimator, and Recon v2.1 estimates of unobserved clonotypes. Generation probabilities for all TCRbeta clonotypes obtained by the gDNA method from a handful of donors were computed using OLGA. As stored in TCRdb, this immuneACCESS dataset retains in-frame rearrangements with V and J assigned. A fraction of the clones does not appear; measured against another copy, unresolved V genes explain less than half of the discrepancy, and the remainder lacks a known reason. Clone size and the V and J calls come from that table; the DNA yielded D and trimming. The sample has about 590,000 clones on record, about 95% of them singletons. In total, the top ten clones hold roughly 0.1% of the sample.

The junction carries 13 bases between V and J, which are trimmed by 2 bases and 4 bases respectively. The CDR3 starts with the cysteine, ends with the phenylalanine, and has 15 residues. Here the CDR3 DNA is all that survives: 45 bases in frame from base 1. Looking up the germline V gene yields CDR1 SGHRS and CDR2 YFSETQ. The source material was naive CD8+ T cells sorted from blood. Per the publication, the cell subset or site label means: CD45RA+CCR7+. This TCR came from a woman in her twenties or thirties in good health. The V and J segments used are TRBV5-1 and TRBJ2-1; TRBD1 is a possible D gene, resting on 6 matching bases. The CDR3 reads CASSFFRGTYNEQFF. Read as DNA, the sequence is TGCGCCAGCAGCTTCTTCAGGGGAACTTACAATGAGCAGTTCTTC.